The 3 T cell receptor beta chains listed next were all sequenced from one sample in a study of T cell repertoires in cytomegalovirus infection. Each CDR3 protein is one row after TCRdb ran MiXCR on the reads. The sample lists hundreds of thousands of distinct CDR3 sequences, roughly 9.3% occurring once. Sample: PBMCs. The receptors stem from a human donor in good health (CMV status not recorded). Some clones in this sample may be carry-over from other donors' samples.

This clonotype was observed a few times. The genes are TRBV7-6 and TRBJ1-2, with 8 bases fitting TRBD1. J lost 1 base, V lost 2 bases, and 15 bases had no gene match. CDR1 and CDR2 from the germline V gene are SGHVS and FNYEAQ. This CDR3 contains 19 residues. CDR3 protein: CASSLPPRQGSIHNYGYTF. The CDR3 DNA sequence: TGTGCCAGCAGCTTACCGCCCCGACAGGGGAGCATCCATAACTATGGCTACACCTTC.

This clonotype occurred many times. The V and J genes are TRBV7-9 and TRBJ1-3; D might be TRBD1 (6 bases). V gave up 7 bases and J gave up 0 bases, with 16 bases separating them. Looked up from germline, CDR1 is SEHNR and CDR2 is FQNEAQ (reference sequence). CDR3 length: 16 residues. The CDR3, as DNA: TGTGCCAGCACTGAGAGGGGGGATTTCTCTGGAAACACCATATATTTT. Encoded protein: CASTERGDFSGNTIYF.

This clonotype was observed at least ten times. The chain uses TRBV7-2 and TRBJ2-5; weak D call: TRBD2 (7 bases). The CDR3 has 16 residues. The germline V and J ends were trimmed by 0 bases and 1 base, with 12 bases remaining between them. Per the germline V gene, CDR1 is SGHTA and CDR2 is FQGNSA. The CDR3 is CASSLARGATQETQYF. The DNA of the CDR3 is TGTGCCAGCAGCTTAGCCCGGGGGGCAACCCAAGAGACCCAGTACTTC.